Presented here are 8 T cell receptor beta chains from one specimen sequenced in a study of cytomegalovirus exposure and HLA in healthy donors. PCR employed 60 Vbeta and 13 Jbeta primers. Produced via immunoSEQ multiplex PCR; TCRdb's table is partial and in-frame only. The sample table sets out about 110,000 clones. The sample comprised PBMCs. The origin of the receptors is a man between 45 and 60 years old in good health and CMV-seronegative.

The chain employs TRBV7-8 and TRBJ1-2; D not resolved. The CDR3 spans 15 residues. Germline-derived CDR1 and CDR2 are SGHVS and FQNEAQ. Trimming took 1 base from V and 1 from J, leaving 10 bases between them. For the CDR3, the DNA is TGTGCCAGCAGCTTAGTGGGCGGGATTAACTATGGCTACACCTTC. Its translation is CASSLVGGINYGYTF.

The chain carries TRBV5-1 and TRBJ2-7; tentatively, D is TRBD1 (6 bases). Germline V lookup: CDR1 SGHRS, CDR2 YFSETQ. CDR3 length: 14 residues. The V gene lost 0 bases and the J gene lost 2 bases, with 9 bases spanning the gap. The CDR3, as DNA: TGCGCCAGCAGCTTGGCAGGGGTAACCTACGAGCAGTACTTC. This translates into CASSLAGVTYEQYF.

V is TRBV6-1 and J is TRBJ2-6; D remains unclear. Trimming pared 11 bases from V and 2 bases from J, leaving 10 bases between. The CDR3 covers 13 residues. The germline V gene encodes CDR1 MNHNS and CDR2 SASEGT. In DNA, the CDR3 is TGTGCCGTTCAGGTAACTGGGGCCAACGTCCTGACTTTC. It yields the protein CAVQVTGANVLTF.

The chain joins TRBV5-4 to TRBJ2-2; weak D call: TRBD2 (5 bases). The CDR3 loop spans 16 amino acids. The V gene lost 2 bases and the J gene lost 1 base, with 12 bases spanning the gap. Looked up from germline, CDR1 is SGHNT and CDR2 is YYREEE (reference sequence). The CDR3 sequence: CASSLRGRLNTGELFF. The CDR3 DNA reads TGTGCCAGCAGCTTACGGGGAAGACTGAACACCGGGGAGCTGTTTTTT.

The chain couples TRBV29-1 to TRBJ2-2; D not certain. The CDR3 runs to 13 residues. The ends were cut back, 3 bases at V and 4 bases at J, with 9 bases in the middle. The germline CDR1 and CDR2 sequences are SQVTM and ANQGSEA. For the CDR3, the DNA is TGCAGCGTTGACCCAGGAAGCACCGGGGAGCTGTTTTTT. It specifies CSVDPGSTGELFF.

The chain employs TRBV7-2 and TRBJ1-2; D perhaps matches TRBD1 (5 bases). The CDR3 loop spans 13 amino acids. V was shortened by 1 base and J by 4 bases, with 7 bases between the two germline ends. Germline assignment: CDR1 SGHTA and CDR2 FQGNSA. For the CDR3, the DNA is TGTGCCAGCAGCTTAGACAGGACCTATGGCTACACCTTC. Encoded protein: CASSLDRTYGYTF.

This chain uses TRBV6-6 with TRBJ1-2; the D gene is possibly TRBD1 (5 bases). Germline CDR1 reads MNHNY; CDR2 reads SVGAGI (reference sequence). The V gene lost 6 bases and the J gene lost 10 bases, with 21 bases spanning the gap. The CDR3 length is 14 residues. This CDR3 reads CASRQPGAREDYTF. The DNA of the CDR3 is TGTGCCAGCAGGCAACCTGGAGCCAGGGAGGACTACACCTTC.

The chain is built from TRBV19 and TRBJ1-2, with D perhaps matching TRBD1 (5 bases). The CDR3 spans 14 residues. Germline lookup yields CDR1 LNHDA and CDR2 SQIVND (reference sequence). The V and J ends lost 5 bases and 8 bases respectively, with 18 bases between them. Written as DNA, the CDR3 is TGTGCCAGTAGTCCCCAAACAGGATCAAAAGGCTACACCTTC. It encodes CASSPQTGSKGYTF.